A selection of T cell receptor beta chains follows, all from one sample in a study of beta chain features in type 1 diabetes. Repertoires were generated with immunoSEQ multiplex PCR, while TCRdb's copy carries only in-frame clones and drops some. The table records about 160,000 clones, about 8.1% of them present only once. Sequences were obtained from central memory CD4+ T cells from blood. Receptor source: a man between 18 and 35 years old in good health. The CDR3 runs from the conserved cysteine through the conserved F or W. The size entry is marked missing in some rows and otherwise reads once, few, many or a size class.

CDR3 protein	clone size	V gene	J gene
CATGDSTNTGELFF	few	TRBV10-3	TRBJ2-2
CASSRSGTGAPEAFF	NA	TRBV27	TRBJ1-1
CASSPRETQYF	NA	TRBV18	TRBJ2-5
CASSPETDYGYTF	few	TRBV18	TRBJ1-2
CASSSGRQGVNSPLHF	few	TRBV11-2	TRBJ1-6
CASSLQGNTEAFF	many	TRBV7-2	TRBJ1-1
CASSSWTGGGVETQYF	NA	TRBV5-4	TRBJ2-5
CASRLTGGHEQYF	few	TRBV28	TRBJ2-7
CAWTLGLAGVDEQFF	few	TRBV30	TRBJ2-1
CAWEQGSTDTQYF	few	TRBV30	TRBJ2-3